These 8 T cell receptor beta chains originate from one sample sequenced in a study of blood T cell repertoires in COVID-19. The table came from immunoSEQ multiplex PCR; TCRdb's copy has only in-frame clones and leaves some out. The table records roughly 6,300 clones, over 75% of them present only once. Input material: peripheral blood. The source of these receptors is a man at least 80 years old with active COVID-19.

The chain combines TRBV19 with TRBJ2-1; D ambiguous. Trimming removed 8 bases from V and 0 bases from J, with 11 bases in between. This CDR3 region has 14 residues. Germline values: CDR1 LNHDA, CDR2 SQIVND (reference sequence). The CDR3 protein is CASADWSSYNEQFF. CDR3 DNA sequence: TGTGCCAGTGCTGACTGGAGCTCCTACAATGAGCAGTTCTTC.

This chain connects TRBV27 to TRBJ2-2, with 10 bases matching TRBD2. The CDR3 length is 17 residues. The V segment lost 10 bases and the J segment 5 bases; nucleotides outside the gene matches: 16. The germline V gene has CDR1 MNHEY and CDR2 SMNVEV (reference sequence). As DNA, the CDR3 is TGTGCCACCCGACCCCCTCTAGCGGGAGTTCGTACCGGGGAGCTGTTTTTT. This translates into CATRPPLAGVRTGELFF.

A single count supports this clone. The chain uses TRBV3-1 (or the pseudogene TRBV3-2) and TRBJ2-5; 11 nucleotides align to TRBD2. Trimming removed 3 bases from V and 1 base from J; junction bases left unmatched: 4. Germline lookup yields CDR1 LGHDT and CDR2 YNNKEL (reference sequence). The CDR3 consists of 16 residues. CDR3 protein: CASSQSSGRIQETQYF. The CDR3 coding sequence is TGTGCCAGCAGCCAGTCTAGCGGGAGGATCCAAGAGACCCAGTACTTC.

The chain links TRBV27 to TRBJ1-2; 8 bases line up with TRBD1. Per the germline V gene, CDR1 is MNHEY and CDR2 is SMNVEV (reference sequence). V shed 9 bases, J shed 7 bases, and the junction held 13 bases outside the gene matches. The CDR3 spans 14 residues. CDR3 nucleotide sequence: TGTGCCAGTAGACCAATGGACAGGGTACGTGGCTACACCTTC. Its protein product is CASRPMDRVRGYTF.

J is TRBJ2-1 and V is TRBV6-5; D unresolved. Germline CDR1 is MNHEY and CDR2 is SVGAGI. The V and J ends lost 0 bases and 6 bases respectively, with 6 bases between them. The CDR3 runs to 13 residues. CDR3: CASSYSRSNEQFF. CDR3 DNA: TGTGCCAGCAGTTACTCTCGGTCCAATGAGCAGTTCTTC.

This clone came up once. This chain uses TRBV5-1 with TRBJ2-7, with TRBD2 matching over 11 bases. The CDR3 has 15 amino acids. From germline, CDR1 is SGHRS and CDR2 YFSETQ. V gave up 4 bases and J gave up 1 base; unmatched junction bases: 4. The CDR3 sequence is CASSQGLAASYEQYF. The CDR3 DNA reads TGCGCCAGCAGCCAGGGACTAGCGGCTTCCTACGAGCAGTACTTC.

This chain joins TRBV7-2 and TRBJ2-7; D uncertain. V lost 5 bases to trimming and J lost 3 bases, with 11 bases between them. Looked up from germline, CDR1 is SGHTA and CDR2 is FQGNSA. CDR3 length: 13 amino acids. CDR3 residues: CASSASPGYEQYF. DNA of the CDR3: TGTGCCAGCAGCGCGAGCCCCGGCTACGAGCAGTACTTC.

The V gene is TRBV6-5, the J gene TRBJ1-5; 8 bases align to TRBD1. With V trimmed by 5 bases and J by 7 bases, 4 bases remained unmatched. Germline V gene lookup returns CDR1 MNHEY and CDR2 SVGAGI. The CDR3 runs 13 residues. CDR3 nucleotide sequence: TGTGCCAGCAGTCGACAGGGGAACCAGCCCCAGCATTTT. Translating gives CASSRQGNQPQHF.